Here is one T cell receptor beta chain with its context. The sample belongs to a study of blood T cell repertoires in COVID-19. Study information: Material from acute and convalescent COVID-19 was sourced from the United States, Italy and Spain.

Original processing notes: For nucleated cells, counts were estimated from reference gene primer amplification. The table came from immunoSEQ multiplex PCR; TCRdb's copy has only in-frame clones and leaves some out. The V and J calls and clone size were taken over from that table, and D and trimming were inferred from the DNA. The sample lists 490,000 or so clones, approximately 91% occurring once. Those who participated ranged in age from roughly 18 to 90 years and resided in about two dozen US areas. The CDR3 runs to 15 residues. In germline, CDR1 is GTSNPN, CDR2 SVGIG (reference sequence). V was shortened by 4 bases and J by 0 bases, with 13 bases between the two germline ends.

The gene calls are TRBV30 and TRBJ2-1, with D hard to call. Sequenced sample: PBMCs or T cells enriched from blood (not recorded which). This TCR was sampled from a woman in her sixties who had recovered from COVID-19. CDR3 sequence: CAWTSYSSSYNEQFF. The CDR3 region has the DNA TGTGCCTGGACCAGCTATTCTAGCTCCTACAATGAGCAGTTCTTC.